These 17 T cell receptor beta chains were sequenced from one sample in a study of T cell responses to AZD1222 COVID-19 vaccine. The method was immunoSEQ multiplex PCR; TCRdb's version includes in-frame clones alone and lacks a portion of them. Here the sample spans about 140,000 clones, approximately 92% being singletons. This material consisted of peripheral blood, taken on day 0 of AZD1222 vaccination. These receptors came from an adult in good health.

Of note for this clone: Other DNA sequences in this sample translate to the same CDR3. The chain is built from TRBV5-1 and TRBJ1-1; the match to TRBD1 covers 10 bases. Germline V gene sequence: CDR1 SGHRS, CDR2 YFSETQ. The CDR3 sequence is 16 residues long. After removal of 4 bases from V and 1 base from J, the junction contained 7 bases not matched to a gene. CDR3 protein: CASSLGQGTWNTEAFF. The CDR3 region has the DNA TGCGCCAGCAGCCTGGGACAGGGGACCTGGAACACTGAAGCTTTCTTT.

The chain is built from TRBV28 and TRBJ1-5; D may be TRBD1 (5 bases). The ends were cut back, 7 bases at V and 3 bases at J, with 13 bases in the middle. Germline lookup yields CDR1 MDHEN and CDR2 SYDVKM. CDR3 length: 14 amino acids. This CDR3 reads CASNSGTVNQPQHF. CDR3 nucleotides: TGTGCCAGCAACTCCGGGACGGTCAATCAGCCCCAGCATTTT. The entire variable domain, with the rest obtained from reference TRBV28 and TRBJ1-5, is as follows: DVKVTQSSRYLVKRTGEKVFLECVQDMDHENMFWYRQDPGLGLRLIYFSYDVKMKEKGDIPEGYSVSREKKERFSLILESASTNQTSMYLCASNSGTVNQPQHFGDGTRLSIL.

The genes are TRBV6-4 and TRBJ1-2; D gene unclear. V lost 1 base and J lost 0, with 12 bases in between. The V gene's germline CDR1 is MRHNA and CDR2 SNTAGT. The CDR3 has 16 amino acids. The CDR3 is CASSDWEGSANYGYTF. DNA for the CDR3: TGTGCCAGCAGTGACTGGGAGGGTTCAGCTAACTATGGCTACACCTTC.

The rearrangement uses TRBV5-1 and TRBJ1-1, with TRBD1 identical over 7 bases. Per the germline V gene, CDR1 is SGHRS and CDR2 is YFSETQ. The CDR3 is 14 amino acids. Trimming cost V 4 bases and J 3 bases; bases outside gene matches: 6. CDR3 nucleotides: TGCGCCAGCAGCCCAGGGGGGGAGTACACTGAAGCTTTCTTT. Protein sequence: CASSPGGEYTEAFF.

This sequence joins TRBV3-1 (or the pseudogene TRBV3-2) and TRBJ2-5; 13 bases are shared with TRBD2. Germline loops: CDR1 LGHDT, CDR2 YNNKEL (reference sequence). The CDR3 loop spans 16 amino acids. Germline trimming cut 5 bases from V and 5 bases from J; bases unmatched to any gene: 8. The CDR3 loop reads CASSSRTSGSLETQYF. CDR3 nucleotide sequence: TGTGCCAGCAGCTCCAGGACTAGCGGGAGCCTGGAGACCCAGTACTTC.

Only one count was recorded for this clone. The chain combines TRBV19 with TRBJ1-1; D call uncertain. V was cut by 3 bases and J by 1 base, with 3 bases left in between. Germline V gene lookup returns CDR1 LNHDA and CDR2 SQIVND (reference sequence). CDR3 size: 12 residues. In DNA form, the CDR3 reads TGTGCCAGTAGTATTAAGAACACTGAAGCTTTCTTT. Amino acid sequence: CASSIKNTEAFF.

This clone was counted a single time. This chain connects TRBV14 to TRBJ1-4; D ambiguous. The CDR3 is 15 residues long. Germline lookup yields CDR1 SGHDN and CDR2 FVKESK. V shed 5 bases and J shed 4 bases, with 14 bases lying between them. In DNA, the CDR3 is TGTGCCAGCAGCTTAAGGGCGGCGTATAATGAAAAACTGTTTTTT. As protein: CASSLRAAYNEKLFF.

This clone appeared once. The genes are TRBV3-1 (or the pseudogene TRBV3-2) and TRBJ2-5; D unresolved. Trimming left V 1 base short and J 0 bases short, with 9 bases between. The germline V gene encodes CDR1 LGHDT and CDR2 YNNKEL (reference sequence). The CDR3 totals 15 residues. For the CDR3, the DNA is TGTGCCAGCAGCCAAGGTGGGGTAAACCAAGAGACCCAGTACTTC. Translated: CASSQGGVNQETQYF.

V usage is TRBV12-3 or TRBV12-4 and J usage is TRBJ2-1, with D maybe TRBD2 (6 bases). This CDR3 comprises 13 residues. V gave up 8 bases and J gave up 6 bases, with 14 bases separating them. This CDR3 reads CASGGGQGNEQFF. The DNA for the CDR3 is TGTGCCAGCGGAGGAGGGCAGGGCAATGAGCAGTTCTTC.

The chain employs TRBV6-5 and TRBJ1-1; D unresolved. V was cut by 0 bases and J by 2 bases, with 7 bases left in between. From germline, CDR1 is MNHEY and CDR2 SVGAGI. The CDR3 length is 14 residues. The CDR3 protein is CASSYSVFNTEAFF. Here the CDR3 DNA reads TGTGCCAGCAGTTACTCAGTCTTCAACACTGAAGCTTTCTTT.

This clone was seen just once. V is TRBV27 and J is TRBJ2-4, with 7 positions matching TRBD2. Germline CDR1 is MNHEY and CDR2 is SMNVEV (reference sequence). Unmatched junction bases numbered 9, after V lost 7 bases and J lost 0 bases. The CDR3 is made up of 16 amino acids. The DNA for the CDR3 is TGTGCCAGCACGGTGTCGGGGAGGGGAGCCAAAAACATTCAGTACTTC. Amino acid sequence: CASTVSGRGAKNIQYF.

CDR3 sequence reads: CASSQVDIGTDTQYF. CDR3 in DNA: TGTGCCAGCAGCCAAGTGGACATCGGCACAGATACGCAGTATTTT. The J gene is TRBJ2-3, the V gene TRBV4-2; a possible D gene is TRBD1 (5 bases). Looked up from germline, CDR1 is LGHNA and CDR2 is YNFKEQ. CDR3 length: 15 amino acids. Trimming left V 1 base short and J 1 base short, with 9 bases between.

The rearrangement uses TRBV5-1 and TRBJ2-7; TRBD1 is a possible D gene (6 bases). The germline V and J ends were trimmed by 3 bases and 7 bases, with 11 bases remaining between them. Per the germline V gene, CDR1 is SGHRS and CDR2 is YFSETQ. The CDR3 covers 12 residues. CDR3 nucleotides: TGCGCCAGCAGCTCCGGGACACGGGAGCAGTACTTC. It translates to CASSSGTREQYF.

This chain joins TRBV7-2 and TRBJ2-3; 7 nucleotides align to TRBD1. In germline, CDR1 is SGHTA, CDR2 FQGNSA. With V trimmed by 5 bases and J by 2 bases, 4 bases remained unmatched. The CDR3 runs to 14 residues. CDR3 bases: TGTGCCAGCAGCACCGGACAGGTCACAGATACGCAGTATTTT. Protein sequence: CASSTGQVTDTQYF.

The V gene is TRBV10-3, the J gene TRBJ2-1; D perhaps matches TRBD2 (7 bases). Germline CDR1 is ENHRY and CDR2 is SYGVKD. The CDR3 covers 12 residues. The ends were cut back, 8 bases at V and 10 bases at J, with 15 bases in the middle. This CDR3 reads CAIGGAGGEQFF. CDR3 bases: TGTGCCATCGGGGGGGCCGGCGGCGAGCAGTTCTTC.

The chain has TRBV10-3 and TRBJ2-7, with D perhaps TRBD2 (7 bases). Germline V gives CDR1 ENHRY, CDR2 SYGVKD. Deletions cut 6 bases from V and 6 bases from J, with 18 bases between. The CDR3 sequence is 14 residues long. The CDR3 loop is CAIRGGQGTFEQYF. For the CDR3, the DNA is TGTGCCATCAGGGGGGGGCAGGGTACCTTCGAGCAGTACTTC.

This clone was detected a few times. The chain has TRBV2 and TRBJ1-5, with a tentative D call TRBD1 (5 bases). V was shortened by 3 bases and J by 4 bases, with 7 bases between the two germline ends. CDR1 SNHLY and CDR2 FYNNEI come from the germline V gene. The CDR3 loop spans 13 amino acids. The CDR3 spells CASSEGENQPQHF. The CDR3 nucleotides are TGTGCCAGCAGTGAGGGGGAGAATCAGCCCCAGCATTTT.